This T cell receptor (beta chain) was retrieved from a study of blood T cell repertoires in COVID-19 (dated by TCRdb to 2020 to 2021). Background for the entire study: The collaborator samples originated in the United States, Italy and Spain and spanned the acute and convalescent phases of COVID-19. Where available, HLA class I and class II types were obtained from metadata supplied by the sample provider rather than from assay-based typing. The prospective study material was composed of cDNA or gDNA derived from T cells, B-cell-depleted T cells, or PBMCs. The sample metadata nearly always contained a de-identified subject ID, COVID-19 status, age in years and sex. The samples were drawn from two sources: the first 160 participants of the ongoing ImmuneRACE study, and 950 to 1,500 subjects contributed by 6 global collaborators. The repertoires were made available in a free public database intended to serve as a resource for research on the immune response to SARS-CoV-2. The dataset comprised deeply sampled blood TCRbeta repertoires from subjects exposed to, actively infected with, or recovered from COVID-19.

Broader findings and caveats from the paper: Clinical and demographic metadata were provided uncurated, with the amount varying by source and participant.

The immunoSEQ Assay, a bias-controlled multiplex PCR, was used to amplify TCRbeta CDR3 regions from genomic DNA. The source study handled its data this way. Within the assay, amplification of reference gene primers was used to estimate how many nucleated cells each sample contained. Sequence reads were collapsed and filtered to measure the absolute abundance of every unique TCRbeta CDR3 rearrangement. Productive Simpson clonality was computed per sample as the square root of Simpson's diversity index over productive rearrangements. The source is immuneACCESS, and TCRdb retained only in-frame sequences with V and J called. Part of the clones is not carried over; for the studies checked, unresolved V genes explain less than half of this, and the remainder is unexplained. V and J calls and clone size are given by that table; D and trimming were obtained from the DNA. The sample table contains 57,000 or so clones; only one count was recorded for over 75% of them. Roughly 18% of the sample is held by the ten biggest clonotypes.

Collaborating institutions collected whole blood in K2EDTA tubes following their own protocols. For TCRbeta analysis, collaborator samples were shipped as frozen whole blood, as isolated PBMCs, or as DNA extracted from either sample type. Note on this clone: The specificity of this receptor is unknown. No base quality information exists; no much larger clone differs at one position.

Sequencing input: peripheral blood. The clonotype was recovered from a man aged 55 to 70 with acute or convalescent COVID-19.

The nucleotides read TGTGCCAGCAGTTTCGAGGGGGCGTGGACTGAAGCTTTCTTT. It encodes CASSFEGAWTEAFF. The sequence is built from TRBV28 and TRBJ1-1; 7 nucleotides in the junction match TRBD1. Measured from the cysteine to the phenylalanine, the CDR3 is 14 residues long. The entry retains the CDR3 DNA only, 42 bases that are in frame from base 1. Germline trimming: 3 bases from V, 5 bases from J; junction bases outside gene matches: 6. CDR1 and CDR2 are drawn from the germline V gene: MDHEN, SYDVKM.